The clone carrying this T cell receptor beta chain was seen a single time. Trimming removed 6 bases from V and 3 bases from J; junction bases left unmatched: 4. This CDR3 is 13 amino acids long. This entry is derived from a study of blood T cell repertoires in COVID-19. Study at large: In each case, the material was cDNA or gDNA derived from T cells, B-cell-depleted T cells, or PBMCs.

Clones were read by immunoSEQ multiplex PCR, and TCRdb kept only the in-frame ones, dropping some. This table has fewer than 25,000 clones, approximately 90% appearing once. V is TRBV12-3 or TRBV12-4 and J is TRBJ2-7, with 8 bases aligning to TRBD1. The sequence was collected from a woman aged 80 or over with active COVID-19. Sequenced sample: peripheral blood. In nucleotides, the CDR3 is TGTGCCAGCAGGGTGACAGGGGTCTACGAGCAGTACTTC. This gives the protein CASRVTGVYEQYF.